The T cell receptor beta chain under discussion was sequenced for a study of T cells after posttransplantation cyclophosphamide. CDR1 and CDR2 (germline): SGHDT, YYEEEE. With V trimmed by 0 bases and J by 6 bases, 4 bases remained unmatched. This CDR3 has 15 amino acids. This clone was counted at least ten times. Produced via immunoSEQ multiplex PCR; TCRdb's table is partial and in-frame only. The sample holds tens of thousands of clones, and no clone turns up only once. The V gene is TRBV5-6, the J gene TRBJ2-5; 11 nucleotides match TRBD2. Source material: PBMCs. This clonotype was sampled from a man aged 45-65 years in good health, CMV-negative, and a related stem cell transplant donor. CDR3 in amino acids: CASSLASSGRQTQYF. The CDR3 nucleotides read TGTGCCAGCAGCTTGGCATCTAGCGGGAGGCAGACCCAGTACTTC.